This TCR beta chain was sequenced in a study of human T cells and chemical hapten exposure. The study's findings and limits: Expanded TCRs made up significantly more big CDR3 similarity clusters than controls did. Sensitization with DPC brought no change to TCRs above 1 in 1000 in frequency.

The V end was cut by 6 bases, the J end by 0 bases, with 14 bases between. From germline, CDR1 is SNHLY and CDR2 FYNNEI. CDR3 length: 15 residues. The sample's time point: patch test 2, 6 weeks after DPC sensitization. Regarding treatment: therapeutic diphenylcyclopropenone sensitization with weekly scalp DPC. This clonotype occurred many times. The antigen is unknown. Unique molecular identifiers were linked by the library to individual cDNA molecules. TCRdb redid the calling of the RACE reads with MiXCR, one entry per CDR3 protein. The sample lists under 450,000 distinct CDR3 sequences, around 6% occurring once.

The chain carries TRBV2 and TRBJ1-1; weak D call: TRBD1 (5 bases). Sequencing used whole blood, obtained in connection with sensitization to the hapten diphenylcyclopropenone (DPC). This clonotype originated in a woman between 18 and 29 years old with alopecia areata. Some clones in this sample may be carry-over from other donors' samples. As DNA, the CDR3 is TGTGCCAGCAGGGTGGGGGGACCCCTGAACACTGAAGCTTTCTTT. Its translation: CASRVGGPLNTEAFF. The full variable domain, in which reference TRBV2 and TRBJ1-1 provide the parts outside the CDR3, is EPEVTQTPSHQVTQMGQEVILRCVPISNHLYFYWYRQILGQKVEFLVSFYNNEISEKSEIFDDQFSVERPDGSNFTLKIRSTKLEDSAMYFCASRVGGPLNTEAFFGQGTRLTVV.